Listed below are T cell receptor beta chains from one sample, sequenced in a study of blood T cell repertoires in COVID-19. This table comes from immunoSEQ multiplex PCR, and its TCRdb copy is limited to in-frame clones, with some not included. This table has approximately 300,000 clones, around 80% appearing once. Sequenced material: peripheral blood. These receptors came from a woman in her forties or fifties with acute or convalescent COVID-19. Both conserved end residues are part of each CDR3. Each record gives: D gene, J gene, V gene, clone size, CDR3 DNA, CDR3 protein. A D gene is named only where the DNA matches it firmly. A clone size is listed for some rows: how often the clone was seen (once, few, many), or a class if it is expanded.

NA TRBJ2-1 TRBV11-2 few TGTGCCAGCAGCTTAGCGGTCTACTCCTACAATGAGCAGTTCTTC CASSLAVYSYNEQFF
NA TRBJ1-2 TRBV3-1/TRBV3-2 NA TGTGCCAGCAGCCATGAGACAGTAAGGATGGTTACCTTC CASSHETVRMVTF
NA TRBJ2-3 TRBV14 NA TGTGCCAGCAGCCAAACACAGGGAACAGATACGCAGTATTTT CASSQTQGTDTQYF
NA TRBJ1-2 TRBV5-1 NA TGCGCCAGCACCCCGGGCTGGGGGGGCGAAAACTATGGCTACACCTTC CASTPGWGGENYGYTF
NA TRBJ1-2 TRBV6-1 NA TGTGCCAGCAGTGAATGGTTGGGGGGGTACTATGGCTACACCTTC CASSEWLGGYYGYTF
NA TRBJ1-5 TRBV3-1/TRBV3-2 NA TGTGCCAGCAGCCAACAGGGGACATCAGCCCAGCATTTT CASSQQGTSAQHF
TRBD1 TRBJ1-2 TRBV2 NA TGTGCCAGCAGGGGACAGGGGGTTCTCTATGGCTACACCTTC CASRGQGVLYGYTF
TRBD1 TRBJ1-1 TRBV5-1 once TGCGCCAGCAGCCCGGGGACAGGGGTCTTTACTGAAGCTTTCTTT CASSPGTGVFTEAFF
TRBD1 TRBJ2-5 TRBV5-5 NA TGTGCCAGCAGCTTGGTATTACAGGGGCAAGAGACCCAGTACTTC CASSLVLQGQETQYF
TRBD1 TRBJ1-3 TRBV24-1 NA TGTGCCACCAGTGATACCGGGACAGCCTCTGGAAACACCATATATTTT CATSDTGTASGNTIYF
TRBD1 TRBJ2-5 TRBV24-1 NA TGTGCCACCAGTGATCCCGGACAGGGGGGAGGAGAGACCCAGTACTTC CATSDPGQGGGETQYF
TRBD1 TRBJ2-5 TRBV24-1 NA TGTGCCACCAGTGACCTACTGGAACAGGGGACAGAGACCCAGTACTTC CATSDLLEQGTETQYF